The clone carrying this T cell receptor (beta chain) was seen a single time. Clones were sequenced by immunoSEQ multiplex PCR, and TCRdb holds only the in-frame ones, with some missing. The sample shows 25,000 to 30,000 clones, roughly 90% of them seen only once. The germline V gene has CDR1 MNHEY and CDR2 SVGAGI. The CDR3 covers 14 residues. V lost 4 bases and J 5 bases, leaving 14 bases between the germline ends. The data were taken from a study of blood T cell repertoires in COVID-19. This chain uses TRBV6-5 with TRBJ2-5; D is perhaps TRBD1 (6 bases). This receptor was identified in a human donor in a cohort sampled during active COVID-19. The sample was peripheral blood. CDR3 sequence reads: CASSLGAFGETQYF. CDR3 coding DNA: TGTGCCAGCAGTTTGGGGGCGTTCGGGGAGACCCAGTACTTC.